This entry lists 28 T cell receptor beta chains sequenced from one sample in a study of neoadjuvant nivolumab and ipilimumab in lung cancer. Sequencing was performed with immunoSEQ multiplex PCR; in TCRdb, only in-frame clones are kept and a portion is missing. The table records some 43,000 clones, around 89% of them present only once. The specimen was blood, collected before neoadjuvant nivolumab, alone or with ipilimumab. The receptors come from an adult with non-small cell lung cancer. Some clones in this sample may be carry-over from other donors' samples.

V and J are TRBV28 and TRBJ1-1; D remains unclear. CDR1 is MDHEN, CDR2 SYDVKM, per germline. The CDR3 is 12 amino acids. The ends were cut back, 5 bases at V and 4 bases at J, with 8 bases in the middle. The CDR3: CASSLQSTEAFF. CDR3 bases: TGTGCCAGCAGTCTCCAGAGCACTGAAGCTTTCTTT.

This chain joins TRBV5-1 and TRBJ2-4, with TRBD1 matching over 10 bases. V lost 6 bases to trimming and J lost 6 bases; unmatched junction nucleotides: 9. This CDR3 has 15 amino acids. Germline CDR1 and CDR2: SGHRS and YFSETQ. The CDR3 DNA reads TGCGCCAGCACCCGGACAGGGGGAAAGAGAAACATTCAGTACTTC. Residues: CASTRTGGKRNIQYF. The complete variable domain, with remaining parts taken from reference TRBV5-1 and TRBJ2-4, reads KAGVTQTPRYLIKTRGQQVTLSCSPISGHRSVSWYQQTPGQGLQFLFEYFSETQRNKGNFPGRFSGRQFSNSRSEMNVSTLELGDSALYLCASTRTGGKRNIQYFGAGTRLSVL.

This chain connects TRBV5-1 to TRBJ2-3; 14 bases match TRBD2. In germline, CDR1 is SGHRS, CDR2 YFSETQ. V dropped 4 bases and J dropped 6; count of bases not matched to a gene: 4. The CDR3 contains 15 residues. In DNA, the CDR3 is TGCGCCAGCAGCGCGGGACTAGCGGGAGTGGATACGCAGTATTTT. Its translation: CASSAGLAGVDTQYF.

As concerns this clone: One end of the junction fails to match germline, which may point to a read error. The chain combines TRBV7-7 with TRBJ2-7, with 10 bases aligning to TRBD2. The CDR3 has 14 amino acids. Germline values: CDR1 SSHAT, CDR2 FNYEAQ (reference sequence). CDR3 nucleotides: TGTGCTAGCAGCTTAGGGCTAGCGGGAGACGAGCAGTACTTC. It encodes CASSLGLAGDEQYF. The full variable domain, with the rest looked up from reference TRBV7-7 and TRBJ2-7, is GAGVSQSPRYKVTKRGQDVTLRCDPISSHATLYWYQQALGQGPEFLTYFNYEAQPDKSGLPSDRFSAERPEGSISTLTIQRTEQRDSAMYRCASSLGLAGDEQYFGPGTRLTVT.

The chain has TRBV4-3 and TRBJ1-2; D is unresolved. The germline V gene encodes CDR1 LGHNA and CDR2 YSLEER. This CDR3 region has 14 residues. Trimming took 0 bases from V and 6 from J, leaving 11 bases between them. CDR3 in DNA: TGCGCCAGCAGCCAAGATACGGAAAAGGATGGCTACACCTTC. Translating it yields CASSQDTEKDGYTF.

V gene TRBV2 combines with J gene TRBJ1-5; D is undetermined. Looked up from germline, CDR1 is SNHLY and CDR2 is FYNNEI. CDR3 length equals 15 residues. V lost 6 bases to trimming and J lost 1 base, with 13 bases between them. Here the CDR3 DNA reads TGTGCCAGCAGACTTGGGGAAGTGAGCAATCAGCCCCAGCATTTT. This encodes CASRLGEVSNQPQHF.

CDR3 sequence: CASSLAAGEQFF. In nucleotides, the CDR3 is TGCGCCAGCAGCTTGGCAGCCGGGGAGCAGTTCTTC. The V gene is TRBV5-1, the J gene TRBJ2-1; no firm D call. Germline CDR1 SGHRS, CDR2 YFSETQ. This CDR3 spans 12 amino acids. V lost 0 bases and J lost 10, with 8 bases in between.

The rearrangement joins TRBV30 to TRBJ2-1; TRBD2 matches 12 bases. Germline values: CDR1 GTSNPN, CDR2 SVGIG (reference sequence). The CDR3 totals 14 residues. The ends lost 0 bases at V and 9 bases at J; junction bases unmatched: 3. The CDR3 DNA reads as TGTGCCTGGAGTGTGTTGACTAGCGGGAGTGAGCAGTTCTTC. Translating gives CAWSVLTSGSEQFF.

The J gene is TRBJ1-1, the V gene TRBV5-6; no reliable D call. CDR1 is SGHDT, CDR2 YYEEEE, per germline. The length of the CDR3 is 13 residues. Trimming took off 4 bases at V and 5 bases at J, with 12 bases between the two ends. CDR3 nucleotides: TGTGCCAGCAGCGGCGGCCCGGAGACTGAAGCTTTCTTT. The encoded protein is CASSGGPETEAFF.

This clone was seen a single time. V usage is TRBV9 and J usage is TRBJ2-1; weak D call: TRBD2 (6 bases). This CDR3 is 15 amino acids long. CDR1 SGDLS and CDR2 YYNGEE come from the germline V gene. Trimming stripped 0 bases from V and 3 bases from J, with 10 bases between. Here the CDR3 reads CASSVAGVGYNEQFF. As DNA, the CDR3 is TGTGCCAGCAGCGTAGCGGGAGTAGGCTACAATGAGCAGTTCTTC. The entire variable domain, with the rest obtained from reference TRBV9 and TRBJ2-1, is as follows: DSGVTQTPKHLITATGQRVTLRCSPRSGDLSVYWYQQSLDQGLQFLIQYYNGEERAKGNILERFSAQQFPDLHSELNLSSLELGDSALYFCASSVAGVGYNEQFFGPGTRLTVL.

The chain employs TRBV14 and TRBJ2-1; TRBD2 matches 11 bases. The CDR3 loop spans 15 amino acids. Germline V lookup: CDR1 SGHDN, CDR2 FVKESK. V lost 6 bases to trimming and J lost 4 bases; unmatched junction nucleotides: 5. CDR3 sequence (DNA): TGTGCCAGCAGGGCTAGCGGGAGGCCTTACAATGAGCAGTTCTTC. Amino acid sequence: CASRASGRPYNEQFF.

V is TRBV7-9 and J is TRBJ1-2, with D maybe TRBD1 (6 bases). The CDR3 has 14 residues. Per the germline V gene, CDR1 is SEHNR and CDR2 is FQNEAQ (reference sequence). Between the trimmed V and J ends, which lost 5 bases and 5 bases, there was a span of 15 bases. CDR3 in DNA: TGTGCCAGCAGCCGAACGGGGGGCGATTATGGCTACACCTTC. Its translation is CASSRTGGDYGYTF.

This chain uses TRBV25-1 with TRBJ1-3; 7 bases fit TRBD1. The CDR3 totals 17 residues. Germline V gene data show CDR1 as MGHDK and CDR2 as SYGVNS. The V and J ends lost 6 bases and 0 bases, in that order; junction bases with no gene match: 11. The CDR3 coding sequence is TGTGCCAGCAGCTTGGGACAGACGGCATACTCTGGAAACACCATATATTTT. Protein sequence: CASSLGQTAYSGNTIYF.

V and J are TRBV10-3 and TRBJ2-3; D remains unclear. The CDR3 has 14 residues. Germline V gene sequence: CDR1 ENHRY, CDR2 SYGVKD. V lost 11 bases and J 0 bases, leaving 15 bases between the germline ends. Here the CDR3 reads CASRPAESTDTQYF. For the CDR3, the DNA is TGTGCCTCGCGCCCCGCGGAGAGCACAGATACGCAGTATTTT.

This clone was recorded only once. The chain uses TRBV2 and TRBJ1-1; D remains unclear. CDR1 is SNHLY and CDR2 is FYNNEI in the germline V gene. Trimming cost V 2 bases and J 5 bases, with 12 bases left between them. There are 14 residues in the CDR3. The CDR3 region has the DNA TGTGCCAGCAGTGAATTAGAGGAAGGGACTGAAGCTTTCTTT. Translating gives CASSELEEGTEAFF.

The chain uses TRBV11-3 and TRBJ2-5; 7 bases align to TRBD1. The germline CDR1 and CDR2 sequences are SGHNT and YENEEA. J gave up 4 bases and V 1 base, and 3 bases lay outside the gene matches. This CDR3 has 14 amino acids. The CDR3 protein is CASSLGGQIETQYF. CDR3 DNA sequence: TGTGCCAGCAGCTTAGGGGGACAGATAGAGACCCAGTACTTC. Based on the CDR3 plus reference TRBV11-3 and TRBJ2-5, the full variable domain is EAGVVQSPRYKIIEKKQPVAFWCNPISGHNTLYWYLQNLGQGPELLIRYENEEAVDDSQLPKDRFSAERLKGVDSTLKIQPAELGDSAVYLCASSLGGQIETQYFGPGTRLLVL.

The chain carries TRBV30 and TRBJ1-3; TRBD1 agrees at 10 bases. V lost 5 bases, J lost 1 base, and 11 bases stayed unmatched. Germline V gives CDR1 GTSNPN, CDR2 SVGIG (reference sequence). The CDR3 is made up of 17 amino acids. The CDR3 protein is CAWGGTRTGGSGNTIYF. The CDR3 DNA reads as TGTGCCTGGGGTGGAACCAGGACAGGGGGATCTGGAAACACCATATATTTT.

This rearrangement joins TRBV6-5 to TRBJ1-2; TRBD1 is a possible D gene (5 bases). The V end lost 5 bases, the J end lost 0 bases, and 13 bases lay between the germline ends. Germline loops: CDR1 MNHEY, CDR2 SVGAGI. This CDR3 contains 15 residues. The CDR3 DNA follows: TGTGCCAGCAGTCCCCGACCGACAGCTAACTATGGCTACACCTTC. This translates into CASSPRPTANYGYTF.

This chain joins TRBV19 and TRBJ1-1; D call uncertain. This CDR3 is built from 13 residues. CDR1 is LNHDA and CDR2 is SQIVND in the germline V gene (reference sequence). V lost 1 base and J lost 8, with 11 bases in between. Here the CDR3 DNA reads TGTGCCAGTAGTATAGGGGAAGCAGGAGAAGCTTTCTTT. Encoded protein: CASSIGEAGEAFF.

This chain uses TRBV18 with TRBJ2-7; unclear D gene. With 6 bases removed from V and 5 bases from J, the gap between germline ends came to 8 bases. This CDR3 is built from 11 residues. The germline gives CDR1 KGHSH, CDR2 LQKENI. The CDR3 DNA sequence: TGTGCCAGCTCTCCCCAGCACGAGCAGTACTTC. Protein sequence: CASSPQHEQYF.

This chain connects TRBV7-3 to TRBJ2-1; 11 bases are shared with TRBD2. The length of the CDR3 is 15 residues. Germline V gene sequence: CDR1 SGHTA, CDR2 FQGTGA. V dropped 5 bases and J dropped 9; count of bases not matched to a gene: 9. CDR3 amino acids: CASSPGTSGGREQFF. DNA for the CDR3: TGTGCCAGCAGCCCCGGGACTAGCGGTGGGCGTGAGCAGTTCTTC.

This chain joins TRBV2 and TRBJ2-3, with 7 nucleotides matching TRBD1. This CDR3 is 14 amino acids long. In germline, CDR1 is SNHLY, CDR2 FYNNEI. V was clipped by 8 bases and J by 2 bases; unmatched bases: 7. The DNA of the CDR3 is TGTGCCAGCGGGACAGCCTTAAACACAGATACGCAGTATTTT. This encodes CASGTALNTDTQYF.

The CDR3 protein is CASSYPGQEGEQFF. The DNA of the CDR3 is TGTGCCAGCAGTTACCCGGGACAGGAGGGTGAGCAGTTCTTC. The rearrangement joins TRBV6-5 to TRBJ2-1, with 8 bases identical to TRBD1. CDR3 size: 14 residues. CDR1 and CDR2 from the germline V gene are MNHEY and SVGAGI. Unmatched junction bases numbered 6, after V lost 2 bases and J lost 9 bases.

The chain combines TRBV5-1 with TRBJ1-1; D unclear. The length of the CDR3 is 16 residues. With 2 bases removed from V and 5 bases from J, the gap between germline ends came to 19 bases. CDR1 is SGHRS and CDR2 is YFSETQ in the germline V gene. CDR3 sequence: CASSFGIGGGSTEAFF. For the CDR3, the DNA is TGCGCCAGCAGCTTCGGGATTGGAGGAGGGTCTACTGAAGCTTTCTTT. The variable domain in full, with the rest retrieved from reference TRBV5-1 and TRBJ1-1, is KAGVTQTPRYLIKTRGQQVTLSCSPISGHRSVSWYQQTPGQGLQFLFEYFSETQRNKGNFPGRFSGRQFSNSRSEMNVSTLELGDSALYLCASSFGIGGGSTEAFFGQGTRLTVV.

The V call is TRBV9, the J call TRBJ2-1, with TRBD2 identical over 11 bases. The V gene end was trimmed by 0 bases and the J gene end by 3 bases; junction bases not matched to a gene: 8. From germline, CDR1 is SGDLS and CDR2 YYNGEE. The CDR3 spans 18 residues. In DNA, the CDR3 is TGTGCCAGCAGCGTAGTCGGTAGCGGGAGGGCTATCTACAATGAGCAGTTCTTC. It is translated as CASSVVGSGRAIYNEQFF.

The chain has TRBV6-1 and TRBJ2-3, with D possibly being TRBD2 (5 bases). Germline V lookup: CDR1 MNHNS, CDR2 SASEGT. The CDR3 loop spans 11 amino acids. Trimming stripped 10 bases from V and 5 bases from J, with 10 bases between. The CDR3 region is CAIQEVDTQYF. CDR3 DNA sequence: TGTGCCATTCAGGAGGTAGATACGCAGTATTTT.

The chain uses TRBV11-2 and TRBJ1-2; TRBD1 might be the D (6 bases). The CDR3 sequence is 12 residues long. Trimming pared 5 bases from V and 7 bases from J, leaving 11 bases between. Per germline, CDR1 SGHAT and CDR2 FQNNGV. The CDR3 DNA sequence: TGTGCCAGCAGCCCGTACAGGGCTGGCTACACCTTC. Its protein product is CASSPYRAGYTF.

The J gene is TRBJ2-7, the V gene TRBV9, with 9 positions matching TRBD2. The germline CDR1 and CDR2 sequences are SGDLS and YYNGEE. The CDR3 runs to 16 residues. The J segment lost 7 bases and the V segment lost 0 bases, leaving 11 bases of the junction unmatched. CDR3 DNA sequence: TGTGCCAGCAGCGTAGAGGTAGCGGGAGTTCTGGGGGAGCAGTACTTC. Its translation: CASSVEVAGVLGEQYF.